The clone carrying this T cell receptor (beta chain) came up a few times. V lost 3 bases, J lost 2 bases, and 11 bases lay in between. This CDR3 has 15 amino acids. The data were obtained in a study of metastatic and nonmetastatic thyroid tumors. Overall study context: Across peripheral blood and tumor or nodule tissue samples taken from malignant and benign thyroid patients, the repertoires were compared with one another.

Before thyroid surgery, none of the patients had received any treatment. TCRdb called clones again from the PCR reads with MiXCR. The data contain about 36,000 clones, less than 25% of them singletons. This TCR was sampled from a female donor with papillary thyroid cancer or a benign thyroid nodule (not recorded which). Some clones in this sample may be carry-over from other donors' samples. The chain carries TRBV12-3 or TRBV12-4 and TRBJ1-5; TRBD1 might be the D (5 bases). Sequences were obtained from blood. CDR3 loop: CASSFSGGGNQPQHF. For the CDR3, the DNA is TGTGCCAGCAGTTTTAGTGGGGGGGGCAATCAGCCCCAGCATTTT.